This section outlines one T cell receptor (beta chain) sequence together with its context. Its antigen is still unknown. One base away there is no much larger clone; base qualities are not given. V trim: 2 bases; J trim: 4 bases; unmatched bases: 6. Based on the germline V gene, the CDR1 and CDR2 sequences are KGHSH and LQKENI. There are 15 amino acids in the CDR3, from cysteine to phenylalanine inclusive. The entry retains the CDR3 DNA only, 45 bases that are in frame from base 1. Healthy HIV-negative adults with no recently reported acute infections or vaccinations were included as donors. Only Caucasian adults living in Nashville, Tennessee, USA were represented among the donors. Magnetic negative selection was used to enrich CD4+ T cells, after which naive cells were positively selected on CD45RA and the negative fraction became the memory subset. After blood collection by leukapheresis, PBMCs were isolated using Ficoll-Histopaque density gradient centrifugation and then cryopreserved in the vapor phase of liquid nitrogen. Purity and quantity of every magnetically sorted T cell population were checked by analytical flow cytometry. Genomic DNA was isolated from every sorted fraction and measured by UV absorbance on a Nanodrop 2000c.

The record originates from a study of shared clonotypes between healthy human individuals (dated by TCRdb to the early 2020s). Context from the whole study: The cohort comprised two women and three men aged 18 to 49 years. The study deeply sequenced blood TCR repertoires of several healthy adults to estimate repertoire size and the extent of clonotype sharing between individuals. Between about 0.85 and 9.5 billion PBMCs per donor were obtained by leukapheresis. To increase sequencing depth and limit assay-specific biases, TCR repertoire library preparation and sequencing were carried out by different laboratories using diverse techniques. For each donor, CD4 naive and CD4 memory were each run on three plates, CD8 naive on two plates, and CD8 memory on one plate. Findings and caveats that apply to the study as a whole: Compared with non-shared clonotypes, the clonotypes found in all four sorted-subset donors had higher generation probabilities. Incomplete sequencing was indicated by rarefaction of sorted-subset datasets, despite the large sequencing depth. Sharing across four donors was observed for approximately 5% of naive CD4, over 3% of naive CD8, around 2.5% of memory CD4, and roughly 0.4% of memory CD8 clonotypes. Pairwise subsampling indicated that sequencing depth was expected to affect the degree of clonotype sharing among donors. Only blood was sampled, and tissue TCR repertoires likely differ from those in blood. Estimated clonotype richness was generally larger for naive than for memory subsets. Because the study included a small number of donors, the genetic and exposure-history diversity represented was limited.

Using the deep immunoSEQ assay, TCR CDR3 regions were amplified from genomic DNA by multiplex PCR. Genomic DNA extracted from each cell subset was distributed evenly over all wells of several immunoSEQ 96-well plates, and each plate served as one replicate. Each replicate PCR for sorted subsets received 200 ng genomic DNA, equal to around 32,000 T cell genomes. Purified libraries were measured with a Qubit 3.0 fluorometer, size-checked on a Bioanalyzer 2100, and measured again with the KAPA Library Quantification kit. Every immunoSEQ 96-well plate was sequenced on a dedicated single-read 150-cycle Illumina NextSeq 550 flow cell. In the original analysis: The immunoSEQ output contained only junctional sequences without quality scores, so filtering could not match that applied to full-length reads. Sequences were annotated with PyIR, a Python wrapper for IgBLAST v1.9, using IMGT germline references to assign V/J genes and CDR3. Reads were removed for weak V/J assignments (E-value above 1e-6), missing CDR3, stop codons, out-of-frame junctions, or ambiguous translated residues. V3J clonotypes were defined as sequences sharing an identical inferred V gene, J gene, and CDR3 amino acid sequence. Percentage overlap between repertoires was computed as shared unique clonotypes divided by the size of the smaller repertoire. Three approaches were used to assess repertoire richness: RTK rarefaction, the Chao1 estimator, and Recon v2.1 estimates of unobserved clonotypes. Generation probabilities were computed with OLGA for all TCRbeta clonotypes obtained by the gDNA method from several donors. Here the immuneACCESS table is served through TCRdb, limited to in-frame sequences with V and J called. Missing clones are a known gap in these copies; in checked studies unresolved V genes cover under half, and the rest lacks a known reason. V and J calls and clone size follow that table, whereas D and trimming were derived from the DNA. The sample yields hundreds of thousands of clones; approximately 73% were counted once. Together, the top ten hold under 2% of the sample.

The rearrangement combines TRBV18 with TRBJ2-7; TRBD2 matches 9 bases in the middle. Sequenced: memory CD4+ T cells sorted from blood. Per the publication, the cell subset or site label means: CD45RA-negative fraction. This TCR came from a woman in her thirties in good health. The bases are TGTGCCAGCTCACCAGGGGCTAGCGGGAATTACGAGCAGTACTTC. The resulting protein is CASSPGASGNYEQYF.